This paragraph covers one TCR beta chain sequence. This specimen comes from a study of cytomegalovirus exposure and HLA in healthy donors. The primer mix had 60 Vbeta and 13 Jbeta primers. Clones were sequenced by immunoSEQ multiplex PCR, and TCRdb holds only the in-frame ones, with some missing. The data hold some 180,000 clones, with 83% observed a single time. CDR3 length: 12 amino acids. V was trimmed by 3 bases and J by 9 bases, leaving 9 bases between them. Germline-derived CDR1 and CDR2 are SEHNR and FQNEAQ (reference sequence). This chain connects TRBV7-9 to TRBJ1-5; no clear D gene. The clonotype originates from a middle-aged man in good health and CMV-seropositive. Material: PBMCs. The chain's CDR3 is CASSFSGRPQHF. CDR3 nucleotides: TGTGCCAGCAGCTTTAGCGGGCGGCCCCAGCATTTT.